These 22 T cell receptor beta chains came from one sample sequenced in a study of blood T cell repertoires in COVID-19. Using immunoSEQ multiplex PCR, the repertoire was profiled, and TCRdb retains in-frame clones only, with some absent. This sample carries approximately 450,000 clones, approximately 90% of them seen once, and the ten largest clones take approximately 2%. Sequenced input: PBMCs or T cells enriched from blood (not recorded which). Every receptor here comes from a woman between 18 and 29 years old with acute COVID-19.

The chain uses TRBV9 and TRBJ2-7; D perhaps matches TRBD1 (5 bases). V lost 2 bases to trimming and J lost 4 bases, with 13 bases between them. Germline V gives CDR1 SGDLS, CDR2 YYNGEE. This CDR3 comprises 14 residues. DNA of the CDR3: TGTGCCAGCAGCGTTGAGTGGACATCGTACGAGCAGTACTTC. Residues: CASSVEWTSYEQYF.

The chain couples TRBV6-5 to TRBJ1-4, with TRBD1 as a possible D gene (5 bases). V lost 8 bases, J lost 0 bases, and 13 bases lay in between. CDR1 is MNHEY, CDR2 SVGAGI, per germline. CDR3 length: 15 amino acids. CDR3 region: CASRRQFTTNEKLFF. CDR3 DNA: TGTGCCAGCCGACGACAGTTTACAACTAATGAAAAACTGTTTTTT.

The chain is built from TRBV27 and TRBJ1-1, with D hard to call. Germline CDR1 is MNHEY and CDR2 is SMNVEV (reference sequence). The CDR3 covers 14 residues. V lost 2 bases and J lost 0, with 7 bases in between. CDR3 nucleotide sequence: TGTGCCAGCAGTTTAGCGGGGATGAACACTGAAGCTTTCTTT. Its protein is CASSLAGMNTEAFF.

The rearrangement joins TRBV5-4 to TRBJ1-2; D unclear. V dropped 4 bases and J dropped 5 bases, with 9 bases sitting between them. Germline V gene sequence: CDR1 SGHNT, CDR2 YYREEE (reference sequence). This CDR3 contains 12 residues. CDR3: CASSLRSYGYTF. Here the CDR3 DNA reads TGTGCCAGCAGCCTACGATCTTATGGCTACACCTTC. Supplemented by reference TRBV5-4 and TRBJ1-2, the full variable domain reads ETGVTQSPTHLIKTRGQQVTLRCSSQSGHNTVSWYQQALGQGPQFIFQYYREEENGRGNFPPRFSGLQFPNYSSELNVNALELDDSALYLCASSLRSYGYTFGSGTRLTVV.

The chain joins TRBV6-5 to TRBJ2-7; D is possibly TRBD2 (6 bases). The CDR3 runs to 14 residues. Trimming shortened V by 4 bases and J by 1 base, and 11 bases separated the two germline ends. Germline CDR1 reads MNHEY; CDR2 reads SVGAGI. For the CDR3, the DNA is TGTGCCAGCAGTTTTGGGACTGATTCCTACGAGCAGTACTTC. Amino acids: CASSFGTDSYEQYF.

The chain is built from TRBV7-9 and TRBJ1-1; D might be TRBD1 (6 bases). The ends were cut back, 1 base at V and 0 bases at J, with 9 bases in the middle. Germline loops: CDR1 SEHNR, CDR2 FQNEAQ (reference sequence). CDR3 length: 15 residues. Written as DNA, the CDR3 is TGTGCCAGCAGCTTAGGAGGACAGATGAACACTGAAGCTTTCTTT. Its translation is CASSLGGQMNTEAFF.

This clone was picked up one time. The CDR3 nucleotides are TGCGCCAGCAGCCCCGAAGGAGGTTGGGGAAACACCATATATTTT. It yields the protein CASSPEGGWGNTIYF. This sequence joins TRBV4-3 and TRBJ1-3; D is unclear. Trimming pared 4 bases from V and 4 bases from J, leaving 14 bases between. This CDR3 is 15 amino acids long. The germline V gene has CDR1 LGHNA and CDR2 YSLEER.

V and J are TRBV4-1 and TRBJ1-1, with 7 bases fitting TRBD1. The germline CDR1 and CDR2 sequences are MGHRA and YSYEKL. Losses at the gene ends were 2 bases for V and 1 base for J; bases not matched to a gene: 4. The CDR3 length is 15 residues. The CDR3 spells CASSQRQGPNTEAFF. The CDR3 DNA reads TGCGCCAGCAGCCAAAGACAGGGCCCGAACACTGAAGCTTTCTTT.

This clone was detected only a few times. The CDR3 spells CASSLDSESNQPQHF. DNA for the CDR3: TGCGCCAGCAGCTTGGACAGTGAGAGCAATCAGCCCCAGCATTTT. The chain has TRBV5-1 and TRBJ1-5; unclear D gene. The CDR3 has 15 residues. Germline values: CDR1 SGHRS, CDR2 YFSETQ. The V and J ends lost 0 bases and 1 base respectively, with 8 bases between them.

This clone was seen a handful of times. The CDR3 protein is CASSQQYPGTNEKLFF. In DNA form, the CDR3 reads TGTGCCAGCAGCCAACAATATCCGGGGACTAATGAAAAACTGTTTTTT. The chain employs TRBV3-1 (or the pseudogene TRBV3-2) and TRBJ1-4; D is ambiguous. Germline values: CDR1 LGHDT, CDR2 YNNKEL (reference sequence). The V end was cut by 2 bases, the J end by 2 bases, with 12 bases between. The CDR3 extends over 16 amino acids.

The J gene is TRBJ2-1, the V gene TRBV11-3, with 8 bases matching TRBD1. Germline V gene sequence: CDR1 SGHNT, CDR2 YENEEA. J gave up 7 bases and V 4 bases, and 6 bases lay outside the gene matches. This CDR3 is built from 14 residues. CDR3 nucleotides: TGTGCCAGCAGCTACCGGACAGGGATAAATGAGCAGTTCTTC. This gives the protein CASSYRTGINEQFF.

CDR3 in DNA: TGCGCCAGCAGCTTGGAAGGGCTAGCCTCGGAGACCCAGTACTTC. This translates into CASSLEGLASETQYF. The chain uses TRBV5-1 and TRBJ2-5; D is perhaps TRBD2 (5 bases). Looked up from germline, CDR1 is SGHRS and CDR2 is YFSETQ. The V end lost 0 bases, the J end lost 5 bases, and 14 bases lay between the germline ends. The CDR3 is 15 residues long. Complete variable domain (other parts from reference TRBV5-1 and TRBJ2-5): KAGVTQTPRYLIKTRGQQVTLSCSPISGHRSVSWYQQTPGQGLQFLFEYFSETQRNKGNFPGRFSGRQFSNSRSEMNVSTLELGDSALYLCASSLEGLASETQYFGPGTRLLVL.

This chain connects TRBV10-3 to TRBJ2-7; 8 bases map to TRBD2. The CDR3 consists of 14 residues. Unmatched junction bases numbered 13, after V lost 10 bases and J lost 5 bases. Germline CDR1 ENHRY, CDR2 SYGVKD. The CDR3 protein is CATGNQREINEQYF. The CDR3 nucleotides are TGTGCCACAGGCAATCAGCGGGAGATAAACGAGCAGTACTTC.

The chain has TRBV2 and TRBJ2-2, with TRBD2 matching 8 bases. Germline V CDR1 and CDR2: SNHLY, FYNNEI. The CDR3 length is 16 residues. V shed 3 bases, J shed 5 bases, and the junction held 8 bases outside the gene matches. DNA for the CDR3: TGTGCCAGCAGTGAGCGGGCGGGAGGAGGGACCGGGGAGCTGTTTTTT. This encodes CASSERAGGGTGELFF.

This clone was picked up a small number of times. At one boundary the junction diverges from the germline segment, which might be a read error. The CDR3 DNA is TGTGCTAGCAGCTTACTAGCGGGGGGGCAAGAGACCCAGTACTTC. Protein product: CASSLLAGGQETQYF. The chain couples TRBV7-7 to TRBJ2-5, with 13 bases fitting TRBD2. The germline gives CDR1 SSHAT, CDR2 FNYEAQ (reference sequence). CDR3 length equals 15 residues.

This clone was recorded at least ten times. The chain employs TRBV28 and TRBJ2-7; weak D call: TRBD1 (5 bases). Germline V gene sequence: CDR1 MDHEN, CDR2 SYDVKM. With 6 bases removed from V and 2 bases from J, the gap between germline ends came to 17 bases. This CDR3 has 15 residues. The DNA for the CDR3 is TGTGCCAGCAGCCAAGACGGACACCGGGCCTACGAGCAGTACTTC. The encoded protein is CASSQDGHRAYEQYF.

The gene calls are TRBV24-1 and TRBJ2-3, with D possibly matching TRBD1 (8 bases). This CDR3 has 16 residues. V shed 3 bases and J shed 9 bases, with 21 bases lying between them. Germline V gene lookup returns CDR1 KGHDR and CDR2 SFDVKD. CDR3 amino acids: CATSDPSTGGGGTQYF. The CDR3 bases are TGTGCCACCAGTGATCCCTCTACAGGGGGAGGGGGCACGCAGTATTTT.

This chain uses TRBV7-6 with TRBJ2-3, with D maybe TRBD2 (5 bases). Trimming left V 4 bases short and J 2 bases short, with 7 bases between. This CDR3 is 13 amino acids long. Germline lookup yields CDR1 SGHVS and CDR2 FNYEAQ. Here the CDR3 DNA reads TGTGCCAGCAGCTCTAGCAACACAGATACGCAGTATTTT. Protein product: CASSSSNTDTQYF.

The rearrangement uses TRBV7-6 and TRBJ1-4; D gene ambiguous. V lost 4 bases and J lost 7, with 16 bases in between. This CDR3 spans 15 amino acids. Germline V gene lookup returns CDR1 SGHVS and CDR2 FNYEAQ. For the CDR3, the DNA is TGTGCCAGCAGCTCTAACGCGGATAGTGGTGAAAAACTGTTTTTT. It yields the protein CASSSNADSGEKLFF. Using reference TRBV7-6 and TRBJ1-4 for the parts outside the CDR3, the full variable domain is GAGVSQSPRYKVTKRGQDVALRCDPISGHVSLYWYRQALGQGPEFLTYFNYEAQQDKSGLPNDRFSAERPEGSISTLTIQRTEQRDSAMYRCASSSNADSGEKLFFGSGTQLSVL.

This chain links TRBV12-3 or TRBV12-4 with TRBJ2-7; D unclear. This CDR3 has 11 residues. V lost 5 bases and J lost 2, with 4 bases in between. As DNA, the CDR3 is TGTGCCAGCAGTCCCACCTACGAGCAGTACTTC. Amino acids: CASSPTYEQYF.

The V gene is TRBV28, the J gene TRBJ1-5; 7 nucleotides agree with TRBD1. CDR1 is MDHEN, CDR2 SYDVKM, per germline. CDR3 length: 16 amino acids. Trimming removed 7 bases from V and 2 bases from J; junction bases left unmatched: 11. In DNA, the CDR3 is TGTGCCAGCAATACCTACGTCGGACAGGGCAATCAGCCCCAGCATTTT. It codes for CASNTYVGQGNQPQHF.

In nucleotides, the CDR3 is TGTGCCAGCAGCCTCACAGGGGGAGACGGCTACACCTTC. This sequence encodes CASSLTGGDGYTF. This chain joins TRBV7-6 and TRBJ1-2; TRBD1 aligns across 8 bases. The V segment lost 5 bases and the J segment 8 bases; nucleotides outside the gene matches: 7. The CDR3 length is 13 residues. Germline values: CDR1 SGHVS, CDR2 FNYEAQ.